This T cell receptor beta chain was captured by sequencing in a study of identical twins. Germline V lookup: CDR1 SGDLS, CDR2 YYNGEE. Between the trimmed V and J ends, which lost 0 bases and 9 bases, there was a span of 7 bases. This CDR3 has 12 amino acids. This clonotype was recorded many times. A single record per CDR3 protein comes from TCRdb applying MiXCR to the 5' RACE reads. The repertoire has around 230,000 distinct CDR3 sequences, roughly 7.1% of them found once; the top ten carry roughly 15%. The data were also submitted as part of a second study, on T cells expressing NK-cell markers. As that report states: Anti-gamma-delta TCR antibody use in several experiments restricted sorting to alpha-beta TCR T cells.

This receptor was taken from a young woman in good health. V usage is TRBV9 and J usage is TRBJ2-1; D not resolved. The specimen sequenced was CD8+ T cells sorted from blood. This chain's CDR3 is CASSVASSEQFF. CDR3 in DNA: TGTGCCAGCAGCGTAGCGTCTAGTGAGCAGTTCTTC. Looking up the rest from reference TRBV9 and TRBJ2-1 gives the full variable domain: DSGVTQTPKHLITATGQRVTLRCSPRSGDLSVYWYQQSLDQGLQFLIQYYNGEERAKGNILERFSAQQFPDLHSELNLSSLELGDSALYFCASSVASSEQFFGPGTRLTVL.